A selection of T cell receptor beta chains follows, all from one sample in a study of T cell clonotyping in hematopoietic cell transplantation. Repertoires were generated with immunoSEQ multiplex PCR, while TCRdb's copy carries only in-frame clones and drops some. The sample includes around 19,000 clones, around 77% of them seen just once. The sample in question was peripheral blood mononuclear cells, obtained before stem cell transplant. The receptors shown here come from a man aged 60-69 years with acute myeloid leukemia. Some clones in this sample may be carry-over from other donors' samples. The CDR3 runs from the conserved cysteine through the conserved F or W. Each record gives: V gene, J gene, D gene, CDR3 DNA, CDR3 protein. D genes are given only for firm matches.

>TRBV6-4|TRBJ2-5|TRBD1
TGTGCCAGCTCCCCGGGGACAGGGGAGACCCAGTACTTC
CASSPGTGETQYF
>TRBV7-7|TRBJ2-7|NA
TGTGCCAGCAGCCCCGCGGGTGATTCCTACGAGCAGTACTTC
CASSPAGDSYEQYF
>TRBV9|TRBJ2-7|TRBD2
TGTGCCAGCAGCATTAGCGGGGGGGCGTACTACGAGCAGTACTTC
CASSISGGAYYEQYF
>TRBV5-1|TRBJ2-5|NA
TGCGCCAGCAGCCGGGCCTGGCTAACAGGGGAGACCCAGTACTTC
CASSRAWLTGETQYF
>TRBV30|TRBJ1-3|NA
TGTGCCTGGACCCGGGTAGTATCTGGAAACACCATATATTTT
CAWTRVVSGNTIYF
>TRBV7-6|TRBJ2-7|NA
TGTGCCAGCAGCCCACCCTTTGGCTACGAGCAGTACTTC
CASSPPFGYEQYF
>TRBV30|TRBJ2-5|TRBD1
TGTGCCTGGAGTCAGGACAGGGATGCAGCCCAGTACTTC
CAWSQDRDAAQYF
>TRBV7-8|TRBJ2-7|NA
TGTGCCAGCAGCTTAAACCGGGACATCTCCTACGAGCAGTACTTC
CASSLNRDISYEQYF
>TRBV7-3|TRBJ2-2|TRBD2
TGTGCCAGCAGCTTAAATTTTAACCGGGGGGAGAGCACCGGGGAGCTGTTTTTT
CASSLNFNRGESTGELFF
>TRBV7-8|TRBJ2-7|TRBD1
TGTGCCAGCAGCTCAAGACAGGGAAAAGGCGAGCAGTACTTC
CASSSRQGKGEQYF
>TRBV5-4|TRBJ1-1|NA
TGTGCCAGCAGCTTGGATCAGCCGAACACTGAAGCTTTCTTT
CASSLDQPNTEAFF